The rows below give T cell receptor beta chains drawn from one sample of a study of blood T cells in healthy people across ages. TCRdb analysed the 5' RACE reads with MiXCR anew, one entry per CDR3 protein. The repertoire holds around 1.5 million distinct CDR3 sequences, with around 42% as singletons. Sequencing was performed on blood. Every receptor here comes from a young woman in good health. The CDR3 runs from the conserved cysteine through the conserved F or W. A D gene is named only where the DNA matches it firmly. The size entry is marked missing in some rows and otherwise reads once, few, many or a size class.

j_gene	abundance	d_gene	v_gene	CDR3aa
TRBJ2-1	NA	NA	TRBV7-3	CASQRDLSSYNEQFF
TRBJ1-5	few	TRBD1	TRBV20-1	CSARDGTGVNQPQHF
TRBJ2-1	NA	NA	TRBV6-5	CASSPGGAGPAEQFF
NA	NA	NA	TRBV9	CASSVADYEQYF
TRBJ2-6	NA	NA	TRBV21-1	CASSKSEGWEDVLTF
TRBJ2-7	few	TRBD1	TRBV5-1	CASSRTGKSDEQYF
TRBJ2-5	few	TRBD2	TRBV20-1	CSARRTSGGQETQYF
TRBJ2-1	few	NA	TRBV6-6	CASSYDEQFF
TRBJ2-7	NA	TRBD2	TRBV7-9	CASSLAPSGRDEQYF
TRBJ2-3	few	NA	TRBV5-1	CASSLGGTNPTDTQYF
TRBJ1-6	few	NA	TRBV4-1	CASSQKPYGETGNNSPLHF
TRBJ1-2	NA	NA	TRBV14	CASSQGWAGYGYTF
TRBJ1-1	NA	NA	TRBV3-1	CASSQMDRGMNTEAFF
TRBJ1-4	few	TRBD1	TRBV7-9	CASSPHKGRQGGEKLFF
TRBJ2-7	few	NA	TRBV30	CAWETMAAGNEQYF
NA	NA	TRBD2	TRBV2	CASSEVLAGATYEQYF